A selection of T cell receptor beta chains follows, all from one sample in a study of technical replicates of blood from a few donors. Data came from immunoSEQ multiplex PCR; TCRdb stores just in-frame clones and leaves some out. The sample carries over 10,000 clones, over 90% recorded once. Sequencing was carried out using PBMCs. These receptors all stem from a human donor in good health. Each CDR3 is given with its conserved first and last residue. D genes are given only for firm matches. Clone sizes are given selectively: once, few, many, or a class where the clone is expanded.

>.|TRBV27|once|TRBJ2-3
CASSFTGTDTQYF
TGTGCCAGCAGTTTTACGGGAACAGATACGCAGTATTTT
>TRBD2|TRBV4-1|.|TRBJ2-7
CASSQDLSGGPIF
TGCGCCAGCAGCCAAGATCTTTCGGGGGGACCCATCTTC
>.|TRBV11-3|once|TRBJ2-7
CASSLGDTPYEQYF
TGTGCCAGCAGCTTAGGGGACACCCCCTACGAGCAGTACTTC
>TRBD2|TRBV2|.|TRBJ2-7
CASGAQGLAGEEQYF
TGTGCCAGCGGTGCTCAGGGACTAGCGGGAGAGGAGCAGTACTTC
>TRBD2|TRBV6-1|.|TRBJ2-5
CASSERPGGATSGRRQTQYF
TGTGCCAGCAGTGAACGACCAGGGGGGGCGACTAGCGGGAGGAGACAGACCCAGTACTTC
>TRBD1|TRBV6-5|.|TRBJ1-1
CASSRKGQMNTEAFF
TGTGCCAGCAGCCGTAAGGGACAGATGAACACTGAAGCTTTCTTT
>TRBD2|TRBV4-1|.|TRBJ2-1
CASSQEGYPSRGEKQFF
TGCGCCAGCAGCCAAGAAGGCTACCCCAGCCGGGGGGAAAAGCAGTTCTTC
>TRBD1|TRBV5-1|.|TRBJ2-1
CASSLENRGDNEQFF
TGCGCCAGCAGCTTGGAGAACAGGGGCGACAATGAGCAGTTCTTC
>TRBD2|TRBV7-2|.|TRBJ2-5
CASSPLAGVWETQYF
TGTGCCAGCAGCCCCCTAGCGGGAGTCTGGGAGACCCAGTACTTC
>TRBD1|TRBV19|.|TRBJ1-5
CASGQENQPQHF
TGTGCCAGCGGACAGGAGAATCAGCCCCAGCATTTT
>.|TRBV6-6|.|TRBJ2-1
CASSYSLNEQFF
TGTGCCAGCAGTTACTCCCTCAATGAGCAGTTCTTC
>.|TRBV6-1|.|TRBJ1-2
CASIRTGLVYGYTF
TGTGCCAGCATTCGTACGGGACTTGTCTATGGCTACACCTTC
>.|TRBV7-9|once|TRBJ1-3
CASSPGNSGNTIYF
TGTGCCAGCAGCCCCGGGAACTCTGGAAACACCATATATTTT
>.|TRBV6-1|once|TRBJ1-2
CASSDRVSLPYGYTF
TGTGCCAGCAGTGACAGGGTCAGCCTGCCCTATGGCTACACCTTC
>.|TRBV20-1|.|TRBJ1-2
CSAPDYGYTF
TGCAGTGCCCCTGACTATGGCTACACCTTC
>TRBD1|TRBV19|.|TRBJ1-1
CASKDPQTGGTEAFF
TGTGCCAGTAAAGATCCCCAGACAGGGGGAACTGAAGCTTTCTTT
>.|TRBV11-2|.|TRBJ2-3
CASSLAGSRSRRDTQYF
TGTGCCAGCAGCTTAGCGGGGTCCAGGTCACGGAGAGATACGCAGTATTTT
>TRBD2|TRBV10-3|.|TRBJ2-3
CAISSGAADTQYF
TGTGCCATCAGTAGCGGGGCGGCGGATACGCAGTATTTT
>.|TRBV29-1|.|TRBJ1-5
CSVGWTDNQPQHF
TGCAGCGTTGGGTGGACAGACAATCAGCCCCAGCATTTT
>.|TRBV5-1|.|TRBJ2-1
CASSPGSANEQFF
TGCGCCAGCAGCCCGGGTTCTGCCAATGAGCAGTTCTTC
>.|TRBV2|.|TRBJ2-7
CASSEAQRETEQYF
TGTGCCAGCAGTGAAGCTCAGCGAGAGACCGAGCAGTACTTC
>.|TRBV19|once|TRBJ1-4
CASSTRGSNEKLFF
TGTGCCAGTAGTACCAGAGGTTCTAATGAAAAACTGTTTTTT
>TRBD1|TRBV6-4|.|TRBJ2-4
CASSRATGSDIQYF
TGTGCCAGCAGCCGGGCGACAGGGTCTGACATTCAGTACTTC
>.|TRBV19|.|TRBJ2-2
CASSMRWDGGSPTGELFF
TGTGCCAGTAGTATGCGGTGGGATGGCGGGTCTCCCACCGGGGAGCTGTTTTTT
>.|TRBV30|.|TRBJ2-5
CAWSRGIQETQYF
TGTGCCTGGTCCAGGGGTATTCAGGAGACCCAGTACTTC
>TRBD1|TRBV7-8|once|TRBJ2-1
CASSLRPTGDHNEQFF
TGTGCCAGCAGCTTGAGACCCACAGGGGACCACAATGAGCAGTTCTTC
>.|TRBV6-5|.|TRBJ2-5
CASSLTEQETQYF
TGTGCCAGCAGTTTGACAGAACAAGAGACCCAGTACTTC
>TRBD1|TRBV7-2|few|TRBJ1-2
CASSALQGGYGYTF
TGTGCCAGCAGCGCCCTGCAGGGGGGCTATGGCTACACCTTC
>TRBD1|TRBV7-6|.|TRBJ2-2
CASSLQGANTGELFF
TGTGCCAGCAGCTTACAGGGGGCGAACACCGGGGAGCTGTTTTTT
>TRBD2|TRBV18|.|TRBJ2-1
CASSGLAGGEQFF
TGTGCCAGCTCAGGACTAGCGGGAGGTGAGCAGTTCTTC
>TRBD1|TRBV6-6|few|TRBJ1-1
CASSYSTGGTEAFF
TGTGCCAGCAGTTACTCGACAGGGGGCACTGAAGCTTTCTTT
>.|TRBV7-3|.|TRBJ2-2
CASSLGLEGGELFF
TGTGCCAGCAGCTTAGGCCTAGAGGGCGGGGAGCTGTTTTTT
>TRBD2|TRBV7-9|.|TRBJ2-7
CASSSIRGGAYEQYF
TGTGCCAGCAGCTCGATACGGGGGGGGGCCTACGAGCAGTACTTC
>TRBD1|TRBV5-1|.|TRBJ2-7
CASSLMGGQGEQYF
TGCGCCAGCAGCTTGATGGGGGGACAGGGCGAGCAGTACTTC
>TRBD2|TRBV5-1|.|TRBJ2-1
CASRHPSGIEQFF
TGCGCCAGCAGGCATCCTAGCGGGATTGAGCAGTTCTTC
>TRBD1|TRBV5-1|.|TRBJ2-7
CASSSGTGGSYEQYF
TGCGCCAGCAGCTCCGGGACAGGGGGGTCCTACGAGCAGTACTTC
>.|TRBV5-4|.|TRBJ2-2
CASSSPPWQRAGELFF
TGTGCCAGCAGCTCGCCGCCATGGCAGAGGGCCGGGGAGCTGTTTTTT